This TCR beta chain stems from a study of cytomegalovirus exposure and HLA in healthy donors. Whole-study results and caveats: When presence/absence was analysed, sequencing depth was taken to be roughly uniform across donors.

About this clone: The target antigen is unknown.

Per germline, CDR1 LNHDA and CDR2 SQIVND (reference sequence). This CDR3 comprises 16 residues. V was clipped by 1 base and J by 0 bases, with 12 bases between them. Both 60 Vbeta primers and 13 Jbeta primers went into the PCR. TCRdb keeps only in-frame clones here, not all; method: immunoSEQ multiplex PCR. Here the sample spans roughly 150,000 clones, 80% to 85% being singletons. The specimen sequenced was PBMCs. The chain has TRBV19 and TRBJ2-5; tentatively, D is TRBD2 (5 bases). The clonotype was recovered from a male donor in good health and CMV-seronegative. CDR3 sequence (DNA): TGTGCCAGTAGTATAGGGAGCGGCGCTTACCAAGAGACCCAGTACTTC. Protein sequence: CASSIGSGAYQETQYF.